This T cell receptor beta chain was profiled in a study of blood T cell repertoires in COVID-19. Looking at the study overall: Acute and convalescent COVID-19 samples came from the United States, Italy and Spain. The cDNA or gDNA used as material had been derived from T cells, B-cell-depleted T cells, or PBMCs.

Per the original data handling: Estimates of nucleated cell counts were drawn from the amplification of reference gene primers. Sequencing used immunoSEQ multiplex PCR; TCRdb keeps in-frame clones, though not all of them. V, J and clone size are taken as reported in that table, and D and trimming were inferred from the DNA itself. Here the sample spans 30,000 to 45,000 clones, over 75% being singletons. Germline V gives CDR1 LNHNV, CDR2 YYDKDF (reference sequence). The CDR3 is made up of 17 amino acids. The V end was cut by 0 bases, the J end by 0 bases, with 12 bases between. V and J are TRBV15 and TRBJ1-5; D might be TRBD1 (5 bases). The sequencing sample was made of peripheral blood. This clonotype originated in a man between 60 and 75 years old with active COVID-19. Here the CDR3 reads CATSRDPTGPSNQPQHF. CDR3 sequence (DNA): TGTGCCACCAGCAGAGATCCAACAGGCCCTAGCAATCAGCCCCAGCATTTT.